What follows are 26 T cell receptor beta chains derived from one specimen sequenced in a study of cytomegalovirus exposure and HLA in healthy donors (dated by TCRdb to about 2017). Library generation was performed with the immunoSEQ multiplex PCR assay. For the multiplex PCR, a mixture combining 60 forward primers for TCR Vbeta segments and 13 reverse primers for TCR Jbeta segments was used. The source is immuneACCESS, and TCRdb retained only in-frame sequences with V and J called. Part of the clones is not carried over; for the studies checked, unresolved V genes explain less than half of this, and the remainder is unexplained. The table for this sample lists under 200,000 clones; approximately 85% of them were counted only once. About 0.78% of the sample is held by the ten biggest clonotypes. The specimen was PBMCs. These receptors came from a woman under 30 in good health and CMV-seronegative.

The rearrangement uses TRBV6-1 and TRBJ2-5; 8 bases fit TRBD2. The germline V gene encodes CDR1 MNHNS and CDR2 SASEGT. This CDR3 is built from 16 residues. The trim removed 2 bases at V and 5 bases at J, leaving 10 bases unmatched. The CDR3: CASSEYLTPGGETQYF. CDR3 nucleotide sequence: TGTGCCAGCAGTGAATACCTGACACCGGGGGGGGAGACCCAGTACTTC.

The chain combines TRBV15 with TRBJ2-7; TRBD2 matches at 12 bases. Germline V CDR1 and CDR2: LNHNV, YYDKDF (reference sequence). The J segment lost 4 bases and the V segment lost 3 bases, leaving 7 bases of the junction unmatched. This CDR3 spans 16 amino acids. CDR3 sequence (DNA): TGTGCCACCAGCAGTGGGACTAGCGGGCCGTGGTACGAGCAGTACTTC. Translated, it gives CATSSGTSGPWYEQYF.

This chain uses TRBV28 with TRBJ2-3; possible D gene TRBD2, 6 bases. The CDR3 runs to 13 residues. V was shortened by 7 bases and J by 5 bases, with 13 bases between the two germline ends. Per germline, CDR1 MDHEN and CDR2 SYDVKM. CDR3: CASMTGVQDTQYF. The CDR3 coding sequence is TGTGCCAGCATGACGGGAGTTCAAGATACGCAGTATTTT.

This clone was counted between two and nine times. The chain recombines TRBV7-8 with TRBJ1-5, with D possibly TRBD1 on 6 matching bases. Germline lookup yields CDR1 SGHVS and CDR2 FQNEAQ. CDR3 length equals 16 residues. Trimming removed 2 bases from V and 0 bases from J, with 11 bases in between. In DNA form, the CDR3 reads TGTGCCAGCAGCTTATCGACAGGCTTTAGCAATCAGCCCCAGCATTTT. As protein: CASSLSTGFSNQPQHF.

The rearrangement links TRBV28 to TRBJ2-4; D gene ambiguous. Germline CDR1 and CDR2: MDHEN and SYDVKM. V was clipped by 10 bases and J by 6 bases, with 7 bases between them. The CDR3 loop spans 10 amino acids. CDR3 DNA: TGTGCCACCTCGAGAAACATTCAGTACTTC. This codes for CATSRNIQYF.

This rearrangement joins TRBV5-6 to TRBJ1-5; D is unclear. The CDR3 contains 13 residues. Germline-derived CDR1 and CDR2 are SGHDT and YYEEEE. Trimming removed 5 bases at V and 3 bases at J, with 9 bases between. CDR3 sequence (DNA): TGTGCCAGCAGTCCGGGTTCCAATCAGCCCCAGCATTTT. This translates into CASSPGSNQPQHF.

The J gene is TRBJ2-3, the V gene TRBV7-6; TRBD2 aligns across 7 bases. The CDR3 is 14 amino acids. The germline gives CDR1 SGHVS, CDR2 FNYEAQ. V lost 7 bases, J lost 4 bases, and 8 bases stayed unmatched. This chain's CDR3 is CASKRTAGADTQYF. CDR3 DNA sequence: TGTGCCAGCAAGAGGACGGCGGGGGCAGATACGCAGTATTTT.

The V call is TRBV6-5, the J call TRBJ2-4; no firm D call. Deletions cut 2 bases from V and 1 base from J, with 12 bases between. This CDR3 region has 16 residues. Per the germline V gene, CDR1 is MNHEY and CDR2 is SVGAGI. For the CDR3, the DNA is TGTGCCAGCAGTTACGAGGATCCCAGCGCCAAAAACATTCAGTACTTC. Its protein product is CASSYEDPSAKNIQYF.

The CDR3 coding sequence is TGTGCCAGCAGCTTACTACTAGCGGTACTCACAGATACGCAGTATTTT. This translates into CASSLLLAVLTDTQYF. The chain couples TRBV5-6 to TRBJ2-3; TRBD2 aligns across 8 bases. CDR1 is SGHDT, CDR2 YYEEEE, per germline. With 2 bases clipped from V and 2 bases from J, the junction kept 7 bases outside the gene matches. The CDR3 is 16 residues long. Looking up the rest from reference TRBV5-6 and TRBJ2-3 gives the full variable domain: DAGVTQSPTHLIKTRGQQVTLRCSPKSGHDTVSWYQQALGQGPQFIFQYYEEEERQRGNFPDRFSGHQFPNYSSELNVNALLLGDSALYLCASSLLLAVLTDTQYFGPGTRLTVL.

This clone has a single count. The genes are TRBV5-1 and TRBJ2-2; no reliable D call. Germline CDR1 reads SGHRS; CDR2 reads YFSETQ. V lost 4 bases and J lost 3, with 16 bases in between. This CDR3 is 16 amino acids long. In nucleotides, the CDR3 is TGCGCCAGCAGCCTCGTCGCTGGTCGGGACACCGGGGAGCTGTTTTTT. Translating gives CASSLVAGRDTGELFF.

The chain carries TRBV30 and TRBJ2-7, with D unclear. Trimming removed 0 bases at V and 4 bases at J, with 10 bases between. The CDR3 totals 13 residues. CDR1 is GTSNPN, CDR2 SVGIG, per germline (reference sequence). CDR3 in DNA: TGTGCCTGGAGTGTATCAGATCCGTACGAGCAGTACTTC. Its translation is CAWSVSDPYEQYF.

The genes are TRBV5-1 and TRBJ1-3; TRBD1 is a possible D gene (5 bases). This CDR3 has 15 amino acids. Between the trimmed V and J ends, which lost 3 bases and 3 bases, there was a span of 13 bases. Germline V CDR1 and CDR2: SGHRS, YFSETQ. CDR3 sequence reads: CASSYSTEDGNTIYF. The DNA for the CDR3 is TGCGCCAGCAGCTACTCGACAGAGGATGGAAACACCATATATTTT.

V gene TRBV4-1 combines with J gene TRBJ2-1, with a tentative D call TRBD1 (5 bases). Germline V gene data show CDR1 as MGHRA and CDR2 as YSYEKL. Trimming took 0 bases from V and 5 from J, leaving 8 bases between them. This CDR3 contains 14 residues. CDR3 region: CASSQEAGNNEQFF. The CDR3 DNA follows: TGCGCCAGCAGCCAAGAGGCAGGGAACAATGAGCAGTTCTTC.

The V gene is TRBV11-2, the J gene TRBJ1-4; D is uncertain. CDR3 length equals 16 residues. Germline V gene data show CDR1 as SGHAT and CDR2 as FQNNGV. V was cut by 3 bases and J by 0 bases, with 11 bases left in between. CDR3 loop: CASSFDRRATNEKLFF. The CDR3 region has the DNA TGTGCCAGCAGCTTCGATAGGAGAGCAACTAATGAAAAACTGTTTTTT.

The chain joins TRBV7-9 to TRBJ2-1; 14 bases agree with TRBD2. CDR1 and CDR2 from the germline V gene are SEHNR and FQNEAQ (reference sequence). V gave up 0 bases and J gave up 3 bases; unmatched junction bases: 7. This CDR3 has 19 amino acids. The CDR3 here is CASSLARGLAGALYNEQFF. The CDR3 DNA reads TGTGCCAGCAGCTTAGCGAGGGGACTAGCGGGGGCCCTCTACAATGAGCAGTTCTTC.

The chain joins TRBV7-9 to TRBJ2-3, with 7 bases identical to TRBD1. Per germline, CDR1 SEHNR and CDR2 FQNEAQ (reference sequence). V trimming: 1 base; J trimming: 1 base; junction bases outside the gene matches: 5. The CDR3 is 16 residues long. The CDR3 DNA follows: TGTGCCAGCAGCTTAGGTAGGGACAGACGCACAGATACGCAGTATTTT. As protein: CASSLGRDRRTDTQYF. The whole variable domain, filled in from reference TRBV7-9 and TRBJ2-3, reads DTGVSQNPRHKITKRGQNVTFRCDPISEHNRLYWYRQTLGQGPEFLTYFQNEAQLEKSRLLSDRFSAERPKGSFSTLEIQRTEQGDSAMYLCASSLGRDRRTDTQYFGPGTRLTVL.

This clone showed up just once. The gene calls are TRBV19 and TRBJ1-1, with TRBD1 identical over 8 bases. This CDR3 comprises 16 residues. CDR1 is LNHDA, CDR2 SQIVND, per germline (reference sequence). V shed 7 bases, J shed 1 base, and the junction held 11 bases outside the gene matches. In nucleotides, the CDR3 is TGTGCCAGTACCTCGCTCCGACAGGGGAGGAACACTGAAGCTTTCTTT. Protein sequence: CASTSLRQGRNTEAFF.

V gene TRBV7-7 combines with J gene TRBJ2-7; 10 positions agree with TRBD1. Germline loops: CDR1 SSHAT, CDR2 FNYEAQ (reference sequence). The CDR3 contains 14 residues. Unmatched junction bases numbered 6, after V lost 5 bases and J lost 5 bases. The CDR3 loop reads CASSVGDRGHEQYF. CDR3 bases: TGTGCCAGCAGCGTTGGGGACAGGGGCCACGAGCAGTACTTC.

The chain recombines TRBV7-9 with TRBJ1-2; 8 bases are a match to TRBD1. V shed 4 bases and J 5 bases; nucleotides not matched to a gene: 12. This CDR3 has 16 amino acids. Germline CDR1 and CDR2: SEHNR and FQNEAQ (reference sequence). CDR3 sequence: CASSWGGQDFEYGYTF. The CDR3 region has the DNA TGTGCCAGCAGCTGGGGGGGACAGGATTTTGAGTATGGCTACACCTTC. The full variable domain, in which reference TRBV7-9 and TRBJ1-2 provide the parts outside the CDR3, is DTGVSQNPRHKITKRGQNVTFRCDPISEHNRLYWYRQTLGQGPEFLTYFQNEAQLEKSRLLSDRFSAERPKGSFSTLEIQRTEQGDSAMYLCASSWGGQDFEYGYTFGSGTRLTVV.

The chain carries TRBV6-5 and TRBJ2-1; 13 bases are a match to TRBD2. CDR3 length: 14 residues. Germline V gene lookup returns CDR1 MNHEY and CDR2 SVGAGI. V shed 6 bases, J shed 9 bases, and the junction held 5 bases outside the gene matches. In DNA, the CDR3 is TGTGCCAGCAGCCAGGGACTAGCGGGAAGTGAGCAGTTCTTC. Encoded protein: CASSQGLAGSEQFF.

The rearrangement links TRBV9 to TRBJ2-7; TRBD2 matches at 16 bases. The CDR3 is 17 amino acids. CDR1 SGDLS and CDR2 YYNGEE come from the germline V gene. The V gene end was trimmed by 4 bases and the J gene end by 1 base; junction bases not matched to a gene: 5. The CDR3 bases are TGTGCCAGCAGCTTCGGGACTAGCGGGAGGGTATCCTACGAGCAGTACTTC. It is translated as CASSFGTSGRVSYEQYF.

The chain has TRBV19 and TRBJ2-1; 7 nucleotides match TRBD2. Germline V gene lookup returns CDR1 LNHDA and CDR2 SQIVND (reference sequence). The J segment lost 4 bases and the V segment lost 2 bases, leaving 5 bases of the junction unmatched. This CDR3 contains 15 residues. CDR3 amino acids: CASSITSAHYNEQFF. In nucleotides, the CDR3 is TGTGCCAGTAGTATAACTAGCGCCCATTACAATGAGCAGTTCTTC. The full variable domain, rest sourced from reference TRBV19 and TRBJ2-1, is DGGITQSPKYLFRKEGQNVTLSCEQNLNHDAMYWYRQDPGQGLRLIYYSQIVNDFQKGDIAEGYSVSREKKESFPLTVTSAQKNPTAFYLCASSITSAHYNEQFFGPGTRLTVL.

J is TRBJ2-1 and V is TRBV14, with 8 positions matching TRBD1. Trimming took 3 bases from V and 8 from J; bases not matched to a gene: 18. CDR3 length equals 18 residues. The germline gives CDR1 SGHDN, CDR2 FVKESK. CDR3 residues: CASSHGPVRQGILYEQFF. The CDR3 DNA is TGTGCCAGCAGCCATGGTCCGGTTCGACAGGGGATATTATATGAGCAGTTCTTC.

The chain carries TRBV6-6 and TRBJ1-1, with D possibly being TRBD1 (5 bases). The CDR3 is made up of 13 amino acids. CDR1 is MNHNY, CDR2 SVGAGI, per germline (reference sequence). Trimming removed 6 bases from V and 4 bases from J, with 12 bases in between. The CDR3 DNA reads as TGTGCCAGCAGCTCCAGGGAAAGCACTGAAGCTTTCTTT. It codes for CASSSRESTEAFF.

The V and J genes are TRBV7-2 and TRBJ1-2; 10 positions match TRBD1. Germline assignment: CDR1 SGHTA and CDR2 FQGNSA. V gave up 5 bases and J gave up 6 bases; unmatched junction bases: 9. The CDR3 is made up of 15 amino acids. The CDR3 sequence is CASSRYRQGADGYTF. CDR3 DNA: TGTGCCAGCAGCCGCTACCGACAGGGGGCGGATGGCTACACCTTC.

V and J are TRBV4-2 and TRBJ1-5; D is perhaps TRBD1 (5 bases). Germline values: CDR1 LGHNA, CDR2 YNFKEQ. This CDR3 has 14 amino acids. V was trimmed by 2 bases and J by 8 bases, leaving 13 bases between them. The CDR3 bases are TGTGCCAGCAGCCAATGGCGGGACTTTGAGCCCCAGCATTTT. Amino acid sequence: CASSQWRDFEPQHF.